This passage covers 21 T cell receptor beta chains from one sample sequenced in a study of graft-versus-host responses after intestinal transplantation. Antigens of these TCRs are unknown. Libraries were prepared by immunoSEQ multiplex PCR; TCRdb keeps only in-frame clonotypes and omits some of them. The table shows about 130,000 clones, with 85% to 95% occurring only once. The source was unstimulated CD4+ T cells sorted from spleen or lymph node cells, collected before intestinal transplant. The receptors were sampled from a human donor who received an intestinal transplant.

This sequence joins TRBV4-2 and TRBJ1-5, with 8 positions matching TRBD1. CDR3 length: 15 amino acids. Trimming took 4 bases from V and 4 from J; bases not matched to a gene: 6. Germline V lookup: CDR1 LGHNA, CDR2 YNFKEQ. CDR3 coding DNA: TGTGCCAGCAGCCGAGAAGGACAGGGAAATCAGCCCCAGCATTTT. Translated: CASSREGQGNQPQHF.

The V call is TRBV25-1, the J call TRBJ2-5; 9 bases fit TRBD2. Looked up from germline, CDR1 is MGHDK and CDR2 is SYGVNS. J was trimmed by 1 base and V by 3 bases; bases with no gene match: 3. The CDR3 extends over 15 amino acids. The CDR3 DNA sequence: TGTGCCAGCAGTGACCGAGCGGGAGGCCAAGAGACCCAGTACTTC. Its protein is CASSDRAGGQETQYF.

The CDR3: CASSPNIPARGIETQYF. The DNA for the CDR3 is TGCGCCAGCAGCCCTAATATCCCGGCCCGGGGCATAGAGACCCAGTACTTC. The chain is built from TRBV5-1 and TRBJ2-5; D is possibly TRBD1 or TRBD2 (5 bases each). Germline loops: CDR1 SGHRS, CDR2 YFSETQ. Trimming took 4 bases from V and 4 from J, leaving 23 bases between them. The length of the CDR3 is 17 residues.

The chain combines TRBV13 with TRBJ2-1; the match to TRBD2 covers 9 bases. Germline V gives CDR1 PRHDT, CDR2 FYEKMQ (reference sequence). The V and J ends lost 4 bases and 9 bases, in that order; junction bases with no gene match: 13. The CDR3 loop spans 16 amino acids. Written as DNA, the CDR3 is TGTGCCAGCAGCTCAACCGGCGGCGGGAGGGCCGGTGAGCAGTTCTTC. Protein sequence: CASSSTGGGRAGEQFF. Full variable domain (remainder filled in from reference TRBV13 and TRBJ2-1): AAGVIQSPRHLIKEKRETATLKCYPIPRHDTVYWYQQGPGQDPQFLISFYEKMQSDKGSIPDRFSAQQFSDYHSELNMSSLELGDSALYFCASSSTGGGRAGEQFFGPGTRLTVL.

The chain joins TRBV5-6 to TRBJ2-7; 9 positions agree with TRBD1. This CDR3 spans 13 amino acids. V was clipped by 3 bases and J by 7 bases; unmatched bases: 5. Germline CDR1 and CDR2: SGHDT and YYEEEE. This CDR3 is CASSWDRDEEQYF. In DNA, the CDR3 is TGTGCCAGCAGCTGGGACAGGGACGAGGAGCAGTACTTC.

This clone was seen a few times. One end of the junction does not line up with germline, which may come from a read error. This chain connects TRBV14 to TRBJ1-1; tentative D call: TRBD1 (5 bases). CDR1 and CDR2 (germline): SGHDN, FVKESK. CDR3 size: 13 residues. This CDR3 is CASSPLTVTLPVF. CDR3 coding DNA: TGTGCCAGCAGCCCCTTGACAGTAACCCTTCCCGTCTTT. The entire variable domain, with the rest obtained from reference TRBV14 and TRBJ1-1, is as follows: EAGVTQFPSHSVIEKGQTVTLRCDPISGHDNLYWYRRVMGKEIKFLLHFVKESKQDESGMPNNRFLAERTGGTYSTLKVQPAELEDSGVYFCASSPLTVTLPVFGQGTRLTVV.

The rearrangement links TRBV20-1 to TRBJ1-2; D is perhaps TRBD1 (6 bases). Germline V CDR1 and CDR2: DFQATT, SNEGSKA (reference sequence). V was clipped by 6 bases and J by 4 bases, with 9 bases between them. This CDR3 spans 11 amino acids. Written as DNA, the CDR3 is TGCAGTGCCGGGGGGCCCTATGGCTACACCTTC. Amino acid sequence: CSAGGPYGYTF.

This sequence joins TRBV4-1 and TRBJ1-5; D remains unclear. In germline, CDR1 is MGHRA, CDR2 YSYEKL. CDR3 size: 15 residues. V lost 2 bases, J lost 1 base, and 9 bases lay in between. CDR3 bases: TGCGCCAGCAGCCAACTTGGACTCAGCAATCAGCCCCAGCATTTT. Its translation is CASSQLGLSNQPQHF.

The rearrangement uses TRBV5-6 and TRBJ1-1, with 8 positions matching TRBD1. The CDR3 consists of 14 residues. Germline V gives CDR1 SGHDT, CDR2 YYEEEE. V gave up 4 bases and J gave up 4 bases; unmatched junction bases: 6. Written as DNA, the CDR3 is TGTGCCAGCAGCAGATCTACAGGGGGCACTGAAGCTTTCTTT. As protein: CASSRSTGGTEAFF.

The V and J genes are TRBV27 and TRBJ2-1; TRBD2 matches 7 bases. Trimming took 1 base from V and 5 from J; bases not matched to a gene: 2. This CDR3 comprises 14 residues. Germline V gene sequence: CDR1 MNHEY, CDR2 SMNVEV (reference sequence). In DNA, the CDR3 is TGTGCCAGCAGTTTATTAGCGGGTCACAATGAGCAGTTCTTC. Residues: CASSLLAGHNEQFF.

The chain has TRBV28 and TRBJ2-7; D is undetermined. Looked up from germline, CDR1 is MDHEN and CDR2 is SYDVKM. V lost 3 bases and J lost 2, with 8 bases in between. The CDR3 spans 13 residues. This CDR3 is CASSFRLTYEQYF. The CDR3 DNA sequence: TGTGCCAGCAGTTTCCGGTTGACCTACGAGCAGTACTTC.

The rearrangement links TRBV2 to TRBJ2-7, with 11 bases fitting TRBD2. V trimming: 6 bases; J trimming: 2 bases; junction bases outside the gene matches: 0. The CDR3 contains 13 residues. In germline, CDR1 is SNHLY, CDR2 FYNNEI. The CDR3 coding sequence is TGTGCCAGCAGGACTAGCGGGACCTACGAGCAGTACTTC. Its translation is CASRTSGTYEQYF.

For the CDR3, the DNA is TGTGCCAGCAGTTTACCCTTCGCGGTGAACACTGAAGCTTTCTTT. Translated, it gives CASSLPFAVNTEAFF. The chain couples TRBV28 to TRBJ1-1, with no clear D. CDR3 length equals 15 residues. Deletions cut 2 bases from V and 0 bases from J, with 10 bases between. Germline assignment: CDR1 MDHEN and CDR2 SYDVKM.

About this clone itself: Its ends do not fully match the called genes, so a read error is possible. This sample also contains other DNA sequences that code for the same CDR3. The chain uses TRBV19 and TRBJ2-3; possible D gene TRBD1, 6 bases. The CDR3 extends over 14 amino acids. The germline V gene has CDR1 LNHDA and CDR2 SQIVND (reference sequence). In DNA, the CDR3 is TGTACCAGCGAACAGGGCCCCCAATCGGATACGCAGTATTTT. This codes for CTSEQGPQSDTQYF.

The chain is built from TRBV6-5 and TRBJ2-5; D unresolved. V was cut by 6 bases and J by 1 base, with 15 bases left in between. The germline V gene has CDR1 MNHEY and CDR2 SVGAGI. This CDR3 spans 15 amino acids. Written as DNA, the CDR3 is TGTGCCAGCAGCCCCGTGATCCCGTTCCAAGAGACCCAGTACTTC. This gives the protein CASSPVIPFQETQYF.

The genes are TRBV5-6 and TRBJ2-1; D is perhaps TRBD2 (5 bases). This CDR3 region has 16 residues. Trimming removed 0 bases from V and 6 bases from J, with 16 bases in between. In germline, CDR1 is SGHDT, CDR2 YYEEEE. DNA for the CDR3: TGTGCCAGCAGCTTGGTTGGCGGAGAGAGGGTCAATGAGCAGTTCTTC. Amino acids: CASSLVGGERVNEQFF.

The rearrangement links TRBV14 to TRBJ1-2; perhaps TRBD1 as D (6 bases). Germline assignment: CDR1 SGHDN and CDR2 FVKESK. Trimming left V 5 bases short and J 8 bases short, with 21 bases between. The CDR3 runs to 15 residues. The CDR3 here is CASSSLLGAGRGYTF. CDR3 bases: TGTGCCAGCAGCTCTCTCTTGGGGGCAGGGCGCGGCTACACCTTC.

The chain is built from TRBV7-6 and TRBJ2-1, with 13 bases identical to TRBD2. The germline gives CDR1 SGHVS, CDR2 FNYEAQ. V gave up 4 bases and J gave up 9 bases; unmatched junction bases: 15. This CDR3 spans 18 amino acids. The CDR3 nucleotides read TGTGCCAGCAGCTCATTGACCACTAGCGGGAGGGCCGGTGTTGAGCAGTTCTTC. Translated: CASSSLTTSGRAGVEQFF.

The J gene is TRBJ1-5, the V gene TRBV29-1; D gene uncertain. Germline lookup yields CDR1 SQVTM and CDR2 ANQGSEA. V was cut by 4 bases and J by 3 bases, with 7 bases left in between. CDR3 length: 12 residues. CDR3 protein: CSVGTNNQPQHF. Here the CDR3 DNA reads TGCAGCGTTGGGACCAACAATCAGCCCCAGCATTTT.

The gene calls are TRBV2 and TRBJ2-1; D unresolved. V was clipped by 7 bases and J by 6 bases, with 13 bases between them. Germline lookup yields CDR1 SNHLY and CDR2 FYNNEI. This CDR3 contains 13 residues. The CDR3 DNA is TGTGCCAGCAATTTTTTGGTCCGCAATGAGCAGTTCTTC. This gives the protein CASNFLVRNEQFF.

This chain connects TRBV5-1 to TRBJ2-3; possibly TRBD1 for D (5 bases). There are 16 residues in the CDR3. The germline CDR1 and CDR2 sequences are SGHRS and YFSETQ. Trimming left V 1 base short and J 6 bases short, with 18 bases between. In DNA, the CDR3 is TGCGCCAGCAGCTTGAGCAGGGCCTCCACGTCGGATACGCAGTATTTT. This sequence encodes CASSLSRASTSDTQYF.